This T cell receptor (beta chain) originates from a study of T cells in Graves' hyperthyroidism and ophthalmopathy. Amplification of TCR beta CDR3 regions used RNA as the template. TCR CDR3 regions were first amplified by RT-PCR with HTBI primers. One entry per CDR3 protein, called by TCRdb with MiXCR from the multiplex PCR reads. The table lists under 400,000 distinct CDR3 sequences, about 12% of them singletons. CDR3 length: 15 amino acids. V was shortened by 5 bases and J by 5 bases, with 18 bases between the two germline ends. Germline V gives CDR1 SGHRS, CDR2 YFSETQ. Newly diagnosed hyperthyroidism patients aged 18 to 65 years had disease lasting under 2 months. Pregnant or lactating patients were excluded, as were those with uncontrolled infection or other autoimmune disease. Fresh peripheral blood, around 9.3 ml of it, supplied the PBMCs.

Sequenced: blood. The gene calls are TRBV5-1 and TRBJ2-3; a possible D gene is TRBD2 (5 bases). This TCR was recovered from a woman aged 18-29 years with Graves' hyperthyroidism. This chain's CDR3 is CASRLEGAMLDTQYF. The DNA of the CDR3 is TGCGCCAGCAGATTAGAGGGCGCGATGTTAGATACGCAGTATTTT.